Here is one T cell receptor beta chain with its context. The RNA input was about 0.5 to 1 ug, and it was reverse transcribed with random hexamers. TCRdb passed the immunoSEQ multiplex PCR reads through MiXCR, listing each CDR3 protein once. The repertoire includes under 250,000 distinct CDR3 sequences, about 94% of them detected once, and around 0.15% sits in the top ten. The sample comes from a study of CD8 T cells in Susac syndrome. The CDR3 covers 14 residues. CDR1 is SGHTA and CDR2 is FQGNSA in the germline V gene. Trimming took off 5 bases at V and 4 bases at J, with 14 bases between the two ends.

This receptor was identified in a human donor with Susac syndrome. The sequencing sample was made of CD4+ T cells from PBMCs. The rearrangement links TRBV7-2 to TRBJ1-2; TRBD1 might be the D (5 bases). CDR3 region: CASSPWDLGYGYTF. The CDR3 nucleotides read TGTGCCAGCAGCCCCTGGGACCTAGGCTATGGCTACACCTTC. Supplemented by reference TRBV7-2 and TRBJ1-2, the full variable domain reads GAGVSQSPSNKVTEKGKDVELRCDPISGHTALYWYRQSLGQGLEFLIYFQGNSAPDKSGLPSDRFSAERTGGSVSTLTIQRTQQEDSAVYLCASSPWDLGYGYTFGSGTRLTVV.